This passage covers 21 T cell receptor beta chains from one sample sequenced in a study of T-cell reconstitution after alpha-beta-depleted transplantation in children. The TCRbeta library was prepared with unique molecular identifiers. Via MiXCR, TCRdb re-called the PCR reads, giving one row per CDR3 protein. This table has some 500,000 distinct CDR3 sequences, about 33% appearing once. Sequences were derived from PBMCs from the stem cell graft donor, sampled from the stem cell graft. The source is a human donor who donated a stem cell graft to a child with aplastic anemia.

Only a few counts were recorded for this clonotype. This chain uses TRBV28 with TRBJ2-1, with D uncertain. V lost 7 bases and J 0 bases, leaving 7 bases between the germline ends. Germline V gene sequence: CDR1 MDHEN, CDR2 SYDVKM. The CDR3 extends over 13 amino acids. For the CDR3, the DNA is TGTGCCAGCATGACAAGCTCCTACAATGAGCAGTTCTTC. Translating it yields CASMTSSYNEQFF.

This clonotype was seen at least ten times. V usage is TRBV7-2 and J usage is TRBJ2-3; 12 nucleotides agree with TRBD2. This CDR3 contains 15 residues. V trimming: 3 bases; J trimming: 3 bases; junction bases outside the gene matches: 1. Germline V gene sequence: CDR1 SGHTA, CDR2 FQGNSA. The CDR3 DNA follows: TGTGCCAGCAGCTTGACTAGCGGGAGAACAGATACGCAGTATTTT. As protein: CASSLTSGRTDTQYF.

The chain couples TRBV12-3 or TRBV12-4 to TRBJ2-4; D may match TRBD1 or TRBD2 (6 bases each). The V end was cut by 5 bases, the J end by 7 bases, with 12 bases between. The CDR3 runs 13 residues. CDR3 sequence: CASSRGVRNIQYF. DNA for the CDR3: TGTGCCAGCAGTAGGGGGGTAAGGAACATTCAGTACTTC.

This clonotype was seen a few times. The chain carries TRBV29-1 and TRBJ1-2; D is possibly TRBD1 (5 bases). The CDR3 covers 14 residues. Trimming left V 2 bases short and J 5 bases short, with 15 bases between. Germline CDR1 reads SQVTM; CDR2 reads ANQGSEA. The CDR3 is CSVETTGAAYGYTF. The CDR3 region has the DNA TGCAGCGTTGAAACCACCGGGGCAGCTTATGGCTACACCTTC. The full variable domain, in which reference TRBV29-1 and TRBJ1-2 provide the parts outside the CDR3, is SAVISQKPSRDICQRGTSLTIQCQVDSQVTMMFWYRQQPGQSLTLIATANQGSEATYESGFVIDKFPISRPNLTFSTLTVSNMSPEDSSIYLCSVETTGAAYGYTFGSGTRLTVV.

This chain joins TRBV27 and TRBJ1-2, with TRBD1 matching 7 bases. With 7 bases clipped from V and 0 bases from J, the junction kept 5 bases outside the gene matches. The CDR3 runs 14 residues. Germline assignment: CDR1 MNHEY and CDR2 SMNVEV (reference sequence). CDR3 region: CASTTGTANYGYTF. DNA for the CDR3: TGTGCCAGCACCACCGGGACAGCTAACTATGGCTACACCTTC.

V is TRBV9 and J is TRBJ2-3; D not resolved. V gave up 0 bases and J gave up 0 bases, with 8 bases separating them. CDR1 and CDR2 from the germline V gene are SGDLS and YYNGEE. This CDR3 spans 15 amino acids. The CDR3 DNA sequence: TGTGCCAGCAGCGTAGGGGCAACAAGCACAGATACGCAGTATTTT. It codes for CASSVGATSTDTQYF. Together with reference TRBV9 and TRBJ2-3, the CDR3 gives the full variable domain: DSGVTQTPKHLITATGQRVTLRCSPRSGDLSVYWYQQSLDQGLQFLIQYYNGEERAKGNILERFSAQQFPDLHSELNLSSLELGDSALYFCASSVGATSTDTQYFGPGTRLTVL.

The J gene is TRBJ2-7, the V gene TRBV6-5; TRBD1 might be the D (5 bases). Trimming removed 2 bases from V and 0 bases from J, with 8 bases in between. The CDR3 length is 14 residues. Germline values: CDR1 MNHEY, CDR2 SVGAGI. CDR3 loop: CASSYLDSSYEQYF. The CDR3 nucleotides read TGTGCCAGCAGTTACCTCGACAGCTCCTACGAGCAGTACTTC.

This chain links TRBV5-1 with TRBJ2-7, with D unclear. The CDR3 is 15 amino acids. V was trimmed by 1 base and J by 4 bases, leaving 15 bases between them. CDR1 is SGHRS and CDR2 is YFSETQ in the germline V gene. The CDR3: CASSLTLPSGYEQYF. CDR3 DNA sequence: TGCGCCAGCAGCTTGACCCTCCCCTCGGGTTACGAGCAGTACTTC.

This chain connects TRBV6-1 to TRBJ2-5; 7 bases agree with TRBD1. V was clipped by 6 bases and J by 5 bases; unmatched bases: 9. Per germline, CDR1 MNHNS and CDR2 SASEGT. The CDR3 is 14 amino acids. In nucleotides, the CDR3 is TGTGCCAGCAGGAACCAAGGGGGCTCGGAGACCCAGTACTTC. This codes for CASRNQGGSETQYF.

The chain carries TRBV20-1 and TRBJ2-3; 12 positions match TRBD2. This CDR3 is 17 amino acids long. Germline loops: CDR1 DFQATT, CDR2 SNEGSKA (reference sequence). V shed 3 bases, J shed 4 bases, and the junction held 11 bases outside the gene matches. This chain's CDR3 is CSASAATSGRISDTQYF. The CDR3 DNA is TGCAGTGCTAGTGCGGCAACTAGCGGGAGGATATCAGATACGCAGTATTTT.

Ten or more counts support this clonotype. The CDR3 nucleotides read TGTGCCAGCAGACATGACCGGGACAGGGTCGAAAACACCATATATTTT. It translates to CASRHDRDRVENTIYF. This chain links TRBV12-3 or TRBV12-4 with TRBJ1-3, with 9 nucleotides matching TRBD1. This CDR3 has 16 residues. V dropped 6 bases and J dropped 6; count of bases not matched to a gene: 12.

The V call is TRBV5-1, the J call TRBJ2-5; TRBD2 matches 9 bases. V dropped 0 bases and J dropped 1; count of bases not matched to a gene: 1. The germline V gene encodes CDR1 SGHRS and CDR2 YFSETQ. The CDR3 has 15 amino acids. The CDR3 DNA sequence: TGCGCCAGCAGCTTGGCGGGACTAGCCCAAGAGACCCAGTACTTC. Translating gives CASSLAGLAQETQYF.

The rearrangement uses TRBV12-3 or TRBV12-4 and TRBJ2-1; 13 bases line up with TRBD2. The CDR3 spans 16 residues. Trimming removed 6 bases from V and 10 bases from J; junction bases left unmatched: 12. This CDR3 is CASSPTSGRALGEQFF. CDR3 nucleotides: TGTGCCAGCAGCCCAACTAGCGGGAGGGCCCTAGGAGAGCAGTTCTTC.

This chain's CDR3 is CASSQGRAGEQYV. The DNA of the CDR3 is TGTGCCAGCAGCCAAGGCAGGGCAGGCGAGCAGTACGTC. The chain has TRBV3-1 and TRBJ2-7; D is possibly TRBD1 (5 bases). Germline assignment: CDR1 LGHDT and CDR2 YNNKEL (reference sequence). The CDR3 is 13 amino acids. Trimming took 1 base from V and 6 from J, leaving 10 bases between them.

V gene TRBV6-5 combines with J gene TRBJ2-5, with D perhaps being TRBD1 or TRBD2 (6 bases each). The germline V gene encodes CDR1 MNHEY and CDR2 SVGAGI. The CDR3 spans 13 residues. The ends were cut back, 7 bases at V and 5 bases at J, with 14 bases in the middle. CDR3 nucleotides: TGTGCCAGCACCGGAGGGGGATCGGAGACCCAGTACTTC. This codes for CASTGGGSETQYF.

A word on this clonotype: At one boundary the junction diverges from the germline segment, which might be a read error. The J gene is TRBJ2-3, the V gene TRBV29-1, with 8 bases that match TRBD1. The CDR3 extends over 12 amino acids. Per the germline V gene, CDR1 is SQVTM and CDR2 is ANQGSEA. This CDR3 is CSALKQGDTQYF. The CDR3 DNA sequence: TGCAGCGCCCTCAAACAGGGGGATACTCAGTATTTT.

V is TRBV5-1 and J is TRBJ2-1; no firm D call. In germline, CDR1 is SGHRS, CDR2 YFSETQ. V dropped 9 bases and J dropped 9 bases, with 16 bases sitting between them. This CDR3 has 12 amino acids. The CDR3 spells CATKSEVGEQFF. CDR3 sequence (DNA): TGCGCCACCAAGAGCGAAGTGGGTGAGCAGTTCTTC.

The V call is TRBV5-1, the J call TRBJ2-1; 9 bases align to TRBD2. V shed 7 bases, J shed 11 bases, and the junction held 7 bases outside the gene matches. The CDR3 consists of 12 residues. Per the germline V gene, CDR1 is SGHRS and CDR2 is YFSETQ. In nucleotides, the CDR3 is TGCGCCAGCGGAACCAGCGGGAGGCAGCAGTTCTTC. Its protein is CASGTSGRQQFF.

The rearrangement links TRBV28 to TRBJ2-1; D is possibly TRBD1 or TRBD2 (5 bases each). Germline-derived CDR1 and CDR2 are MDHEN and SYDVKM. The CDR3 length is 12 residues. The V end was cut by 2 bases, the J end by 12 bases, with 11 bases between. Written as DNA, the CDR3 is TGTGCCAGCAGTTTAGGGGGATTGGGGCAGTTCTTC. The encoded protein is CASSLGGLGQFF.

V gene TRBV2 combines with J gene TRBJ2-2; possible D gene TRBD2, 5 bases. V was clipped by 4 bases and J by 0 bases, with 12 bases between them. The CDR3 length is 16 residues. Germline V gene sequence: CDR1 SNHLY, CDR2 FYNNEI. The CDR3 region has the DNA TGTGCCAGCAGTGTTTCGGGGATATCGAACACCGGGGAGCTGTTTTTT. Translating gives CASSVSGISNTGELFF.

V gene TRBV29-1 combines with J gene TRBJ2-1; D is perhaps TRBD2 (5 bases). Germline CDR1 SQVTM, CDR2 ANQGSEA. V lost 4 bases and J 8 bases, leaving 12 bases between the germline ends. The CDR3 is 12 residues long. The CDR3 reads CSVGIEGYEQFF. The CDR3 region has the DNA TGCAGCGTTGGAATTGAGGGTTATGAGCAGTTCTTC.